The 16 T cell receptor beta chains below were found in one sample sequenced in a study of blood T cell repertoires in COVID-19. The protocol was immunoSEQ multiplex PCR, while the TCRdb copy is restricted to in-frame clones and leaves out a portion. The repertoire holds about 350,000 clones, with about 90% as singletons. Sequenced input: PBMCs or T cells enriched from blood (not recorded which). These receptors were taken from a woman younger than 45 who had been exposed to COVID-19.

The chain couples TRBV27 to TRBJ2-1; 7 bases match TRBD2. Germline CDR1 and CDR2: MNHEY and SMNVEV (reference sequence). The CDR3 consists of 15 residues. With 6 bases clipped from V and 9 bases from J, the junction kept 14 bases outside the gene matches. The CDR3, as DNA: TGTGCCAGCAGGTCTAGCGGCAGGGACCAGGTTGAGCAGTTCTTC. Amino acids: CASRSSGRDQVEQFF.

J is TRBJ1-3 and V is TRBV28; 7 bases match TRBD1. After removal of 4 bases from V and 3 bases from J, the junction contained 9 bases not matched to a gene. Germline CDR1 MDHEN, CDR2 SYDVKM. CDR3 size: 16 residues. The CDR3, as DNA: TGTGCCAGCAGTTACCCCCAACAGGGGCTTGGAAACACCATATATTTT. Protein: CASSYPQQGLGNTIYF.

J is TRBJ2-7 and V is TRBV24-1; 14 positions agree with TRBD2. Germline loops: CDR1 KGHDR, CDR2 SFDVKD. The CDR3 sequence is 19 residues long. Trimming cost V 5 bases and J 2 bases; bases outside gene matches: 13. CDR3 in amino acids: CATSGPATGLAGEAYEQYF. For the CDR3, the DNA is TGTGCCACCAGTGGCCCTGCGACGGGACTAGCGGGAGAAGCCTACGAGCAGTACTTC.

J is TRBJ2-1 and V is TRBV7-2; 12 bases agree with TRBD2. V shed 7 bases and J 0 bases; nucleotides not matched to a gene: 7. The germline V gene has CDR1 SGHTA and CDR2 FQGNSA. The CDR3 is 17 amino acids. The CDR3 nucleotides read TGTGCCAGCAAACCCGAACTAGCGGGAGGCTCCTACAATGAGCAGTTCTTC. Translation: CASKPELAGGSYNEQFF.

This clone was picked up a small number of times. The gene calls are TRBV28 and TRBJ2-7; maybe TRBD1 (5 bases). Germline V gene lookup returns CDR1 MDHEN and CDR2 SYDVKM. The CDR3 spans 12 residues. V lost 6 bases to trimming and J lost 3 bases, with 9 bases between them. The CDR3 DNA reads TGTGCCAGCAGGACAGTTTTCTACGAGCAGTACTTC. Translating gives CASRTVFYEQYF.

CDR3 amino acids: CASSPPGQGDEKLFF. The CDR3 DNA reads as TGTGCCAGCTCACCCCCTGGGCAGGGCGATGAAAAACTGTTTTTT. The rearrangement uses TRBV18 and TRBJ1-4, with D perhaps TRBD1 (5 bases). The V and J ends lost 3 bases and 6 bases respectively, with 14 bases between them. Germline V gene sequence: CDR1 KGHSH, CDR2 LQKENI. The CDR3 totals 15 residues.

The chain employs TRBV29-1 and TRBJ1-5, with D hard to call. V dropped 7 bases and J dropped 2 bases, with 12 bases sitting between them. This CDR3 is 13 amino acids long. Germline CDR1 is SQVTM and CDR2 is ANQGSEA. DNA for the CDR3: TGCAGCGCCCTGGGCGGGGGCAATCAGCCCCAGCATTTT. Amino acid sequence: CSALGGGNQPQHF. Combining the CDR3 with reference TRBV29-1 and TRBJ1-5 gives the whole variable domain SAVISQKPSRDICQRGTSLTIQCQVDSQVTMMFWYRQQPGQSLTLIATANQGSEATYESGFVIDKFPISRPNLTFSTLTVSNMSPEDSSIYLCSALGGGNQPQHFGDGTRLSIL.

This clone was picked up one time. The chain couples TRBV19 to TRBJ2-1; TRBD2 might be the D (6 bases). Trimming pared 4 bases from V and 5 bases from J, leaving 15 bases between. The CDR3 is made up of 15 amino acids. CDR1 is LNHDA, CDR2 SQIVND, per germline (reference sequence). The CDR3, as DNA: TGTGCCAGTAGTACTCTCGGGACTCCTAACAATGAGCAGTTCTTC. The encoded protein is CASSTLGTPNNEQFF.

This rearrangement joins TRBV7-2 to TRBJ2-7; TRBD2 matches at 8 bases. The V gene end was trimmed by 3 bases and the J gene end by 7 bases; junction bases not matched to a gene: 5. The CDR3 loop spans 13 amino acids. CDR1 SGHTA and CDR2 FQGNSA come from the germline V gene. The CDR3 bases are TGTGCCAGCAGCTTCGGGAGGGCCAGAGAGCAGTACTTC. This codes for CASSFGRAREQYF.

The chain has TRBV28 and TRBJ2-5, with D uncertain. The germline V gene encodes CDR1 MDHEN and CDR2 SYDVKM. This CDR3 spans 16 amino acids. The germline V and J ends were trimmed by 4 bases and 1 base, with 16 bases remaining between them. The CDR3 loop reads CASSSGLGVFQETQYF. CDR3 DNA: TGTGCCAGCAGTTCGGGTCTAGGTGTGTTCCAAGAGACCCAGTACTTC.

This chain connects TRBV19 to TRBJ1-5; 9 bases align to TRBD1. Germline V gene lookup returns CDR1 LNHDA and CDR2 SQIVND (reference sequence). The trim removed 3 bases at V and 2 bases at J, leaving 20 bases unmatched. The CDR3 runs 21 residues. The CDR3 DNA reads TGTGCCAGTAGTATCTCTGGGTCCGACAGGGGGTGGTTTGGTGGCAATCAGCCCCAGCATTTT. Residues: CASSISGSDRGWFGGNQPQHF.

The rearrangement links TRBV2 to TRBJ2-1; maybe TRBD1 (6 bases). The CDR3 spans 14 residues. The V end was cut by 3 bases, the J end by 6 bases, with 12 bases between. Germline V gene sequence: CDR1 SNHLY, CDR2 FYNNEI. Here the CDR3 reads CASSEVTGINEQFF. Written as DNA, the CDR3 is TGTGCCAGCAGTGAGGTGACAGGCATCAATGAGCAGTTCTTC. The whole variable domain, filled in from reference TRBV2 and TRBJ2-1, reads EPEVTQTPSHQVTQMGQEVILRCVPISNHLYFYWYRQILGQKVEFLVSFYNNEISEKSEIFDDQFSVERPDGSNFTLKIRSTKLEDSAMYFCASSEVTGINEQFFGPGTRLTVL.

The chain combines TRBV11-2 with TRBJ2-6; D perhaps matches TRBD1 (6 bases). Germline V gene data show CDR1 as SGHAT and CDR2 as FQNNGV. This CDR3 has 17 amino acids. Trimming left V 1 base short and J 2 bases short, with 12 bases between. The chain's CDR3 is CASSLGVGGPGANVLTF. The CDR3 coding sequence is TGTGCCAGCAGCTTAGGGGTAGGGGGACCTGGGGCCAACGTCCTGACTTTC.

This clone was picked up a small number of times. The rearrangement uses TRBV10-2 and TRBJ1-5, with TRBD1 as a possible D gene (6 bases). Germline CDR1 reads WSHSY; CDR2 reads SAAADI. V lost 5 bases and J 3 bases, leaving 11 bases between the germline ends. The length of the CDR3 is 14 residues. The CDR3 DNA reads TGCGCCAGCAGTACGGGACAATACAATCAGCCCCAGCATTTT. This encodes CASSTGQYNQPQHF.

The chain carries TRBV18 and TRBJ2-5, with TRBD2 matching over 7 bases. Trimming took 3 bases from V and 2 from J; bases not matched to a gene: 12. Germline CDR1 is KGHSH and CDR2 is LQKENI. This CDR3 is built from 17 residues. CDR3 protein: CASSPLAGARVQETQYF. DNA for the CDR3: TGTGCCAGCTCACCTTTGGCGGGAGCAAGGGTACAAGAGACCCAGTACTTC.

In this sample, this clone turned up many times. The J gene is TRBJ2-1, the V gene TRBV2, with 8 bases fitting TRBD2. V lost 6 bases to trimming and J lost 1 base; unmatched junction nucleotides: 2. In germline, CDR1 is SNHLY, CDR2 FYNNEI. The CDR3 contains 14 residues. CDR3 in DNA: TGTGCCAGCAGGACTAGCGCGTCCTACAATGAGCAGTTCTTC. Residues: CASRTSASYNEQFF.